A selection of T cell receptor beta chains follows, all from one sample in a study of blood T cell repertoires in COVID-19. Using immunoSEQ multiplex PCR, the repertoire was profiled, and TCRdb retains in-frame clones only, with some absent. The sample has a few hundred thousand clones; approximately 88% are singletons. Sequences were obtained from peripheral blood. All receptors derive from a man in his fifties with acute or convalescent COVID-19. Both conserved end residues are part of each CDR3. A D gene is named only where the DNA matches it firmly. The size field is filled for only some rows; it gives once, few, many or a size class.

TRBJ2-7	NA	TRBD2	TRBV28	CASSFPGGAGYEQYF	TGTGCCAGCAGTTTCCCGGGGGGGGCTGGGTACGAGCAGTACTTC
TRBJ1-1	NA	TRBD1	TRBV19	CASSITGVNTEAFF	TGTGCCAGTAGTATAACAGGGGTGAACACTGAAGCTTTCTTT
TRBJ1-2	NA	NA	TRBV29-1	CSVEEAGGINYGYTF	TGCAGCGTTGAAGAGGCGGGGGGCATAAACTATGGCTACACCTTC
TRBJ2-3	NA	NA	TRBV6-5	CASDNTYTQYF	TGTGCCAGCGATAATACATATACGCAGTATTTT
TRBJ2-7	NA	TRBD1	TRBV10-2	CASSAPPRDRPYEQYF	TGCGCCAGCAGTGCGCCCCCCCGGGACAGACCCTACGAGCAGTACTTC
TRBJ1-5	NA	NA	TRBV30	CAWSLGGGSNQPQHF	TGTGCCTGGAGCTTGGGTGGGGGCAGCAATCAGCCCCAGCATTTT
TRBJ1-4	NA	NA	TRBV18	CASSPQGPPNEKLFF	TGTGCCAGCTCACCGCAGGGGCCCCCTAATGAAAAACTGTTTTTT
TRBJ1-1	NA	NA	TRBV7-9	CAAGGVGLGEAFF	TGTGCCGCCGGGGGGGTAGGGCTCGGTGAAGCTTTCTTT
TRBJ2-1	NA	TRBD1	TRBV24-1	CATGGQGSYNEQFF	TGTGCCACCGGTGGACAGGGATCCTACAATGAGCAGTTCTTC
TRBJ2-6	NA	NA	TRBV11-2	CASSSLGQAGANVLTF	TGTGCCAGCAGCTCCTTGGGGCAAGCTGGGGCCAACGTCCTGACTTTC
TRBJ1-6	once	NA	TRBV19	CASKEGDRYNSPLHF	TGTGCCAGTAAGGAGGGCGACAGATATAATTCACCCCTCCACTTT
TRBJ1-4	NA	NA	TRBV6-5	CASRSYPGIHEQLFF	TGTGCCAGCAGGTCTTACCCAGGAATTCATGAGCAACTGTTTTTT
TRBJ2-2	NA	NA	TRBV12-3/TRBV12-4	CASSRTGELFF	TGTGCCAGCAGCAGGACCGGGGAGCTGTTTTTT
TRBJ1-4	NA	NA	TRBV9	CASSERGGTNEKLFF	TGTGCCAGCAGCGAGAGAGGGGGAACTAATGAAAAACTGTTTTTT
TRBJ2-3	NA	TRBD2	TRBV4-1	CASSQDLAGSTDTQYF	TGCGCCAGCAGCCAAGATCTAGCGGGGAGCACAGATACGCAGTATTTT
TRBJ1-1	NA	NA	TRBV21-1	CASSIEFSPRDTEAFF	TGTGCCAGCAGCATCGAGTTTAGCCCTCGGGACACTGAAGCTTTCTTT
TRBJ1-5	once	NA	TRBV2	CASRGGFNQPQHF	TGTGCCAGCAGGGGGGGGTTTAATCAGCCCCAGCATTTT
TRBJ2-6	NA	NA	TRBV10-3	CAISDINSGANVLTF	TGTGCCATCAGTGACATCAACTCTGGGGCCAACGTCCTGACTTTC
TRBJ2-7	many	NA	TRBV9	CASSVEGTVGYEQYF	TGTGCCAGCAGCGTGGAGGGGACGGTTGGCTACGAGCAGTACTTC
TRBJ2-5	NA	TRBD2	TRBV5-1	CASAGGRQETQYF	TGCGCCAGCGCGGGGGGGAGGCAAGAGACCCAGTACTTC
TRBJ2-2	NA	NA	TRBV6-5	CASRLTASLGGELFF	TGTGCCAGCAGACTGACAGCGTCTCTCGGCGGGGAGCTGTTTTTT
TRBJ2-4	NA	NA	TRBV7-2	CASSPLVGRQVLAKNIQYF	TGTGCCAGCAGCCCATTAGTAGGGAGACAGGTCCTAGCCAAAAACATTCAGTACTTC
TRBJ2-7	NA	NA	TRBV3-1/TRBV3-2	CASSQGVGASEQYF	TGTGCCAGCAGCCAAGGGGTAGGGGCCTCCGAGCAGTACTTC
TRBJ1-4	NA	NA	TRBV30	CAWSRGLDEKLFF	TGTGCCTGGAGTAGGGGGTTGGACGAAAAACTGTTTTTT
TRBJ1-1	many	NA	TRBV6-5	CASSQTGNTEAFF	TGTGCCAGCAGCCAGACAGGGAACACTGAAGCTTTCTTT
TRBJ2-1	NA	TRBD1	TRBV2	CASSPLRGTTLYNEQFF	TGTGCCAGCAGCCCTCTCAGGGGGACGACCCTCTACAATGAGCAGTTCTTC
TRBJ2-3	once	TRBD1	TRBV27	CASSSWPQGARTDTQYF	TGTGCCAGCAGTTCCTGGCCACAGGGGGCTCGGACAGATACGCAGTATTTT
TRBJ2-7	NA	TRBD1	TRBV6-5	CASSSSGGTYEQYF	TGTGCCAGCAGTTCGTCAGGGGGCACCTACGAGCAGTACTTC
TRBJ1-1	NA	NA	TRBV18	CASSPLGDLNTEAFF	TGTGCCAGCTCACCTTTAGGAGACCTGAACACTGAAGCTTTCTTT
TRBJ1-5	few	TRBD1	TRBV30	CASTGGVGQPQHF	TGTGCCTCTACAGGGGGCGTAGGCCAGCCCCAGCATTTT
TRBJ2-5	NA	TRBD2	TRBV10-3	CAISGWTSQETQYF	TGTGCCATCAGTGGGTGGACTAGCCAAGAGACCCAGTACTTC
TRBJ2-1	once	TRBD2	TRBV19	CASSMGGSSYNEQFF	TGTGCCAGTAGTATGGGGGGGAGCTCCTACAATGAGCAGTTCTTC
TRBJ1-5	NA	NA	TRBV18	CASSAGQPQHF	TGTGCCAGCTCAGCGGGCCAGCCCCAGCATTTT
TRBJ2-1	NA	NA	TRBV7-3	CASSLGEYNEQFF	TGTGCCAGCAGCTTAGGGGAGTACAATGAGCAGTTCTTC
TRBJ1-4	once	NA	TRBV5-4	CASSSNRKADEKLFF	TGTGCCAGCAGCTCGAATAGGAAGGCGGATGAAAAACTGTTTTTT
TRBJ2-7	NA	TRBD1	TRBV4-1	CASSPQGARNEQYF	TGCGCCAGCAGCCCACAGGGGGCGCGTAACGAGCAGTACTTC
TRBJ1-1	NA	TRBD1	TRBV30	CAWSVAGTVNTEAFF	TGTGCCTGGAGTGTCGCCGGGACAGTCAACACTGAAGCTTTCTTT
TRBJ1-1	NA	NA	TRBV7-3	CASSSQGATEAFF	TGTGCCAGCAGCTCACAGGGAGCTACTGAAGCTTTCTTT
TRBJ1-5	NA	NA	TRBV25-1	CASTHYRPFYSNQPQHF	TGTGCCAGCACCCATTACCGCCCGTTCTATAGCAATCAGCCCCAGCATTTT
TRBJ2-7	NA	NA	TRBV18	CASYPGPGEGSYEQYF	TGTGCCAGCTATCCCGGGCCAGGGGAAGGCTCCTACGAGCAGTACTTC
TRBJ2-1	NA	NA	TRBV19	CASSPFSIQYNEQFF	TGTGCCAGTAGTCCCTTCTCCATCCAGTACAATGAGCAGTTCTTC
TRBJ2-2	NA	TRBD1	TRBV7-2	CASRRTGGNTGELFF	TGTGCCAGCAGGCGGACAGGAGGGAACACCGGGGAGCTGTTTTTT
TRBJ2-7	few	TRBD1	TRBV29-1	CSVTAGTGETYEQYF	TGCAGCGTAACGGCCGGGACAGGGGAAACCTACGAGCAGTACTTC
TRBJ1-5	NA	TRBD1	TRBV10-3	CAISDQRQGDQPQHF	TGTGCCATCAGTGATCAGCGACAGGGGGATCAGCCCCAGCATTTT
TRBJ2-1	NA	NA	TRBV27	CASSLNLVLGGNEQFF	TGTGCCAGCAGTTTGAATTTGGTTCTAGGGGGAAATGAGCAGTTCTTC
TRBJ1-2	NA	TRBD1	TRBV7-9	CASSFLGQGASRSGYTF	TGTGCCAGCAGCTTCTTAGGACAGGGGGCCTCGCGCTCTGGCTACACCTTC
TRBJ2-3	NA	TRBD2	TRBV6-5	CASSQRGAKDTQYF	TGTGCCAGCAGCCAGCGGGGGGCCAAAGATACGCAGTATTTT
TRBJ2-3	NA	NA	TRBV7-6	CASSLGSGFGTDTQYF	TGTGCCAGCAGCTTAGGAAGCGGTTTTGGGACAGATACGCAGTATTTT
TRBJ1-2	NA	NA	TRBV20-1	CSRRGYYGYTF	TGCAGTCGGCGGGGGTACTATGGCTACACCTTC
TRBJ1-6	NA	NA	TRBV6-1	CASSDTVGGSPLHF	TGTGCCAGCAGTGATACGGTCGGGGGTTCACCCCTCCACTTT
TRBJ2-3	NA	NA	TRBV7-8	CASSASPGLLSTDTQYF	TGTGCCAGCAGCGCCAGTCCGGGACTCTTAAGCACAGATACGCAGTATTTT
TRBJ2-5	NA	TRBD2	TRBV6-6	CASTFSGSGLQTQYF	TGTGCCAGCACCTTTAGCGGGTCAGGGCTGCAGACCCAGTACTTC
TRBJ1-1	NA	NA	TRBV30	CAWSVRPGSFVNTEAFF	TGTGCCTGGAGTGTACGCCCAGGGTCATTTGTGAACACTGAAGCTTTCTTT